What follows are 28 T cell receptor beta chains derived from one specimen sequenced in a study of blood T cell repertoires in COVID-19. Assay: immunoSEQ multiplex PCR; the TCRdb copy retains only in-frame clones and omits some. The sample contains a few hundred thousand clones, over 75% of which appear only once. The sample comprised PBMCs or T cells enriched from blood (not recorded which). The receptors originated from a woman between 18 and 30 years old who had recovered from COVID-19.

This sequence joins TRBV29-1 and TRBJ2-3, with 8 bases identical to TRBD2. CDR3 length: 12 amino acids. The V gene end was trimmed by 6 bases and the J gene end by 3 bases; junction bases not matched to a gene: 2. Germline values: CDR1 SQVTM, CDR2 ANQGSEA. The chain's CDR3 is CSVTSGTDTQYF. CDR3 bases: TGCAGCGTCACTAGCGGAACAGATACGCAGTATTTT.

This chain uses TRBV7-6 with TRBJ2-2; TRBD2 agrees at 13 bases. After removal of 4 bases from V and 5 bases from J, the junction contained 10 bases not matched to a gene. Germline V gene sequence: CDR1 SGHVS, CDR2 FNYEAQ. The CDR3 spans 18 residues. The CDR3 coding sequence is TGTGCCAGCAGCTACCGACCGGGACTAGCGGGGTCGACCGGGGAGCTGTTTTTT. Its translation is CASSYRPGLAGSTGELFF.

The V and J genes are TRBV7-2 and TRBJ2-1; a weak D match, TRBD1 (7 bases). V lost 5 bases to trimming and J lost 0 bases, with 11 bases between them. The CDR3 sequence is 15 residues long. CDR1 is SGHTA and CDR2 is FQGNSA in the germline V gene. This CDR3 is CASSPQGGSYNEQFF. The CDR3 nucleotides are TGTGCCAGCAGCCCCCAGGGGGGCTCCTACAATGAGCAGTTCTTC.

The chain uses TRBV30 and TRBJ2-7; D gene uncertain. Germline CDR1 is GTSNPN and CDR2 is SVGIG (reference sequence). V dropped 0 bases and J dropped 5 bases, with 11 bases sitting between them. The CDR3 length is 13 residues. The CDR3 reads CAWSVSEVNEQYF. CDR3 DNA sequence: TGTGCCTGGAGTGTGTCTGAGGTGAACGAGCAGTACTTC.

V gene TRBV4-2 combines with J gene TRBJ1-4, with TRBD1 matching 8 bases. The CDR3 loop spans 14 amino acids. V shed 5 bases, J shed 6 bases, and the junction held 5 bases outside the gene matches. Germline V gene data show CDR1 as LGHNA and CDR2 as YNFKEQ. In DNA form, the CDR3 reads TGTGCCAGCAGCTCCGACAGGGGTGATGAAAAACTGTTTTTT. This codes for CASSSDRGDEKLFF.

As regards this clone: Germline is not matched at one junction end, which may reflect a read error. The chain combines TRBV18 with TRBJ1-2, with 7 nucleotides matching TRBD1. Germline V gene sequence: CDR1 KGHSH, CDR2 LQKENI. The CDR3 length is 14 residues. CDR3 sequence reads: CASSPGTDNYRYTF. The CDR3 DNA reads TGTGCCAGCTCACCCGGGACAGACAACTATCGCTACACCTTC.

The chain couples TRBV19 to TRBJ1-3, with a possible D match to TRBD1 (6 bases). The CDR3 has 14 amino acids. Germline V lookup: CDR1 LNHDA, CDR2 SQIVND (reference sequence). The ends were cut back, 2 bases at V and 3 bases at J, with 8 bases in the middle. CDR3 nucleotides: TGTGCCAGTAGTATAACAGGGTATGGAAACACCATATATTTT. Amino acids: CASSITGYGNTIYF.

In the case of this clone: Other DNA sequences within the sample encode an identical CDR3. The gene calls are TRBV12-3 or TRBV12-4 and TRBJ1-5; no reliable D call. The V and J ends lost 5 bases and 4 bases respectively, with 3 bases between them. The length of the CDR3 is 11 residues. CDR3 residues: CASSLNQPQHF. CDR3 sequence (DNA): TGTGCCAGCAGTCTGAATCAGCCCCAGCATTTT.

This chain links TRBV6-5 with TRBJ2-7, with 7 nucleotides matching TRBD2. The CDR3 length is 13 residues. V was clipped by 7 bases and J by 0 bases; unmatched bases: 3. Germline CDR1 is MNHEY and CDR2 is SVGAGI. CDR3 nucleotide sequence: TGTGCCAGCAACCGGGACTACTCCTACGAGCAGTACTTC. Its protein product is CASNRDYSYEQYF.

The chain is built from TRBV30 and TRBJ1-2, with a tentative D call TRBD1 (6 bases). The CDR3 contains 14 residues. V was clipped by 5 bases and J by 2 bases, with 15 bases between them. Germline CDR1 is GTSNPN and CDR2 is SVGIG (reference sequence). CDR3 nucleotides: TGTGCCTGGGCCTCGGGAGGGGGAAACTATGGCTACACCTTC. Its translation is CAWASGGGNYGYTF.

The J gene is TRBJ1-3, the V gene TRBV5-1, with D possibly matching TRBD1 (5 bases). The CDR3 contains 15 residues. V was cut by 4 bases and J by 0 bases, with 11 bases left in between. Germline V gene lookup returns CDR1 SGHRS and CDR2 YFSETQ. CDR3 DNA: TGCGCCAGCAGCCGGGCGGGGCACTCTGGAAACACCATATATTTT. This sequence encodes CASSRAGHSGNTIYF.

The chain combines TRBV6-5 with TRBJ2-3, with a tentative D call TRBD2 (6 bases). CDR1 MNHEY and CDR2 SVGAGI come from the germline V gene. Trimming took 2 bases from V and 4 from J, leaving 13 bases between them. This CDR3 has 15 amino acids. The CDR3 nucleotides read TGTGCCAGCAGTTACGGGAGGACCCACCCAGATACGCAGTATTTT. The encoded protein is CASSYGRTHPDTQYF.

This clone was seen a few times. The V and J genes are TRBV5-1 and TRBJ1-1; TRBD1 matches 9 bases. The V gene's germline CDR1 is SGHRS and CDR2 YFSETQ. J gave up 1 base and V 0 bases, and 10 bases lay outside the gene matches. This CDR3 spans 18 amino acids. The chain's CDR3 is CASSLGGTGYRRNTEAFF. The CDR3 DNA reads as TGCGCCAGCAGCTTGGGCGGGACAGGGTATCGTAGGAACACTGAAGCTTTCTTT.

The V call is TRBV14, the J call TRBJ1-1; 11 bases align to TRBD1. The germline V gene has CDR1 SGHDN and CDR2 FVKESK. Trimming took 1 base from V and 10 from J; bases not matched to a gene: 8. This CDR3 spans 15 amino acids. CDR3 DNA: TGTGCCAGCAGCCAAGCGGGGACAGGGGGAGGTGCAGCTTTCTTT. This codes for CASSQAGTGGGAAFF.

The chain joins TRBV9 to TRBJ2-7, with 7 bases that match TRBD1. V lost 4 bases to trimming and J lost 0 bases; unmatched junction nucleotides: 10. The CDR3 length is 16 residues. Germline V gene data show CDR1 as SGDLS and CDR2 as YYNGEE. The CDR3 protein is CASSLDLGTASYEQYF. Written as DNA, the CDR3 is TGTGCCAGCAGCCTGGACCTCGGGACAGCCTCCTACGAGCAGTACTTC. Together with reference TRBV9 and TRBJ2-7, the CDR3 gives the full variable domain: DSGVTQTPKHLITATGQRVTLRCSPRSGDLSVYWYQQSLDQGLQFLIQYYNGEERAKGNILERFSAQQFPDLHSELNLSSLELGDSALYFCASSLDLGTASYEQYFGPGTRLTVT.

The genes are TRBV9 and TRBJ1-2; 10 bases line up with TRBD1. CDR1 and CDR2 from the germline V gene are SGDLS and YYNGEE. The CDR3 length is 15 residues. The J segment lost 4 bases and the V segment lost 4 bases, leaving 7 bases of the junction unmatched. DNA for the CDR3: TGTGCCAGCAGCCCGCGACAGGGGGCCAGCTATGGCTACACCTTC. Its translation: CASSPRQGASYGYTF. The whole variable domain, remainder taken from reference TRBV9 and TRBJ1-2, is DSGVTQTPKHLITATGQRVTLRCSPRSGDLSVYWYQQSLDQGLQFLIQYYNGEERAKGNILERFSAQQFPDLHSELNLSSLELGDSALYFCASSPRQGASYGYTFGSGTRLTVV.

V usage is TRBV5-1 and J usage is TRBJ2-1; 13 positions agree with TRBD2. This CDR3 region has 18 residues. V lost 3 bases and J lost 5; bases outside the gene matches: 11. Per germline, CDR1 SGHRS and CDR2 YFSETQ. CDR3 amino acids: CASSSDTSGRGRHNEQFF. The CDR3 region has the DNA TGCGCCAGCAGCTCCGACACTAGCGGGAGGGGTAGGCACAATGAGCAGTTCTTC. The variable domain in full, with the rest retrieved from reference TRBV5-1 and TRBJ2-1, is KAGVTQTPRYLIKTRGQQVTLSCSPISGHRSVSWYQQTPGQGLQFLFEYFSETQRNKGNFPGRFSGRQFSNSRSEMNVSTLELGDSALYLCASSSDTSGRGRHNEQFFGPGTRLTVL.

The CDR3 here is CSVEDRAYGYTF. As DNA, the CDR3 is TGCAGCGTAGAGGACAGGGCCTATGGCTACACCTTC. The chain recombines TRBV29-1 with TRBJ1-2, with 8 bases identical to TRBD1. This CDR3 has 12 amino acids. V shed 6 bases, J shed 4 bases, and the junction held 4 bases outside the gene matches. The germline V gene has CDR1 SQVTM and CDR2 ANQGSEA.

The chain couples TRBV6-6 to TRBJ1-2; D is possibly TRBD1 (5 bases). CDR3 length: 14 residues. V was clipped by 5 bases and J by 2 bases, with 12 bases between them. Germline V lookup: CDR1 MNHNY, CDR2 SVGAGI (reference sequence). CDR3 region: CASSPWRGNYGYTF. CDR3 sequence (DNA): TGTGCCAGCAGTCCCTGGAGGGGAAACTATGGCTACACCTTC.

The chain combines TRBV28 with TRBJ1-2, with 9 bases that match TRBD1. The ends lost 7 bases at V and 3 bases at J; junction bases unmatched: 15. Germline V gene sequence: CDR1 MDHEN, CDR2 SYDVKM. The CDR3 runs to 17 residues. The CDR3 is CASINRDRAGLDYGYTF. The CDR3 nucleotides are TGTGCCAGCATCAACCGGGACAGGGCCGGGTTAGACTATGGCTACACCTTC.

The V call is TRBV11-3, the J call TRBJ1-1; D is possibly TRBD1 (5 bases). Trimming shortened V by 4 bases and J by 1 base, and 13 bases separated the two germline ends. The CDR3 runs 15 residues. The germline V gene encodes CDR1 SGHNT and CDR2 YENEEA. The CDR3 coding sequence is TGTGCCAGCAGCTATGGAGGAGGGGAGAACACTGAAGCTTTCTTT. Translation gives CASSYGGGENTEAFF.

The rearrangement joins TRBV3-1 (or the pseudogene TRBV3-2) to TRBJ2-1, with 11 bases lining up with TRBD2. The J segment lost 6 bases and the V segment lost 4 bases, leaving 2 bases of the junction unmatched. Germline values: CDR1 LGHDT, CDR2 YNNKEL (reference sequence). The CDR3 consists of 14 residues. CDR3 sequence: CASSRGTSGNEQFF. The CDR3 coding sequence is TGTGCCAGCAGCCGTGGGACTAGCGGCAATGAGCAGTTCTTC.

This chain joins TRBV19 and TRBJ2-5; TRBD2 aligns across 8 bases. The trim removed 4 bases at V and 5 bases at J, leaving 9 bases unmatched. The CDR3 consists of 15 residues. CDR1 is LNHDA and CDR2 is SQIVND in the germline V gene (reference sequence). Here the CDR3 reads CASSTPGLGGETQYF. The CDR3 DNA reads as TGTGCCAGTAGTACGCCGGGACTAGGGGGGGAGACCCAGTACTTC.

The chain links TRBV5-3 to TRBJ2-5; 7 bases are shared with TRBD1. TRBV5-3 is an ORF, with its function uncertain. Germline trimming cut 4 bases from V and 4 bases from J; bases unmatched to any gene: 10. CDR3 length: 15 amino acids. Here the CDR3 reads CARSHKTGQPETQYF. In nucleotides, the CDR3 is TGTGCCAGAAGCCACAAGACGGGACAGCCAGAGACCCAGTACTTC.

The DNA for the CDR3 is TGCGCCAGCAGATCAACAGGGAGCACAGATACGCAGTATTTT. Translated: CASRSTGSTDTQYF. This chain joins TRBV5-1 and TRBJ2-3, with D possibly TRBD1 on 6 matching bases. The CDR3 is made up of 14 amino acids. Germline CDR1 reads SGHRS; CDR2 reads YFSETQ. Trimming stripped 5 bases from V and 0 bases from J, with 10 bases between.

The gene calls are TRBV9 and TRBJ2-2; 8 nucleotides agree with TRBD1. Trimming removed 3 bases from V and 3 bases from J; junction bases left unmatched: 4. The CDR3 contains 15 residues. Germline V lookup: CDR1 SGDLS, CDR2 YYNGEE. This chain's CDR3 is CASSAPDRDTGELFF. The CDR3 coding sequence is TGTGCCAGCAGCGCCCCGGACAGGGACACCGGGGAGCTGTTTTTT.

CDR3: CAISEGGTSLGSPLHF. Written as DNA, the CDR3 is TGTGCCATCAGTGAGGGGGGGACGTCCTTGGGGTCACCCCTCCACTTT. The chain links TRBV10-3 to TRBJ1-6; D might be TRBD1 (5 bases). The CDR3 contains 16 residues. V was cut by 2 bases and J by 10 bases, with 18 bases left in between. Per germline, CDR1 ENHRY and CDR2 SYGVKD.

V and J are TRBV5-1 and TRBJ2-4; TRBD1 aligns across 8 bases. CDR3 size: 17 residues. V lost 4 bases to trimming and J lost 1 base; unmatched junction nucleotides: 10. The germline V gene has CDR1 SGHRS and CDR2 YFSETQ. The CDR3 coding sequence is TGCGCCAGCAGCCCTTTTTCAGGGGGCATTGCCAAAAACATTCAGTACTTC. Its protein is CASSPFSGGIAKNIQYF.